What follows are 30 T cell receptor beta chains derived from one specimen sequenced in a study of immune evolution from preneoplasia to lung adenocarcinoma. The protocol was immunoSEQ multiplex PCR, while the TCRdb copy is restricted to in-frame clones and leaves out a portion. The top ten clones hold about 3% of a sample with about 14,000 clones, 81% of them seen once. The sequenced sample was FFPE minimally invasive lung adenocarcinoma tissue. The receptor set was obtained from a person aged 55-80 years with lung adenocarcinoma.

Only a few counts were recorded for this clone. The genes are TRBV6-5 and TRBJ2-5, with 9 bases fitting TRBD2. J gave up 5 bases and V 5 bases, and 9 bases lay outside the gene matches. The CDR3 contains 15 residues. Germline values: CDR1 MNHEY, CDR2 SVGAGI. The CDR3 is CASSNKAGGVETQYF. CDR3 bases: TGTGCCAGCAGTAACAAAGCGGGGGGAGTTGAGACCCAGTACTTC.

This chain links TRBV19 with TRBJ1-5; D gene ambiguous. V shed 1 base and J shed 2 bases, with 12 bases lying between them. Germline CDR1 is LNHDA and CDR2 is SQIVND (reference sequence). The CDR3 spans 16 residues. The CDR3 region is CASSIGKTVRNQPQHF. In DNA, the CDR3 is TGTGCCAGTAGTATAGGTAAGACGGTCCGCAATCAGCCCCAGCATTTT.

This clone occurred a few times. CDR3 coding DNA: TGTGCCTGGTGGCAGGCGCCCGCAGAAAAACTGTTTTTT. Translated, it gives CAWWQAPAEKLFF. The chain couples TRBV30 to TRBJ1-4; D uncertain. The germline gives CDR1 GTSNPN, CDR2 SVGIG (reference sequence). The CDR3 has 13 amino acids. V lost 5 bases and J lost 8, with 15 bases in between.

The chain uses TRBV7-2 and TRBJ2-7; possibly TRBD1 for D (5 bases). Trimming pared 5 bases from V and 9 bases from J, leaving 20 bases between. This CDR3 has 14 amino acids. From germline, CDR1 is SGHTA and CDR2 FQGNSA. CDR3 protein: CASSPGHHTTRQYF. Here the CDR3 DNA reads TGTGCCAGCAGCCCAGGACATCATACTACGAGGCAGTACTTC.

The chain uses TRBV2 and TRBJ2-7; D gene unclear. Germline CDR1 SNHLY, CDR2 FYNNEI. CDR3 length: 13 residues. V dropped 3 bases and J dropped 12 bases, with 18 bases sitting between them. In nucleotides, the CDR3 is TGTGCCAGCAGTGACCGCCGGCCCGAAACGCGGTACTTC. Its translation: CASSDRRPETRYF.

The CDR3 region has the DNA TGTGCCAGCAGAGTCTCCGATACGCAGTATTTT. This encodes CASRVSDTQYF. The chain joins TRBV6-5 to TRBJ2-3; D unresolved. CDR3 length equals 11 residues. V gave up 6 bases and J gave up 6 bases, with 7 bases separating them. Per the germline V gene, CDR1 is MNHEY and CDR2 is SVGAGI.

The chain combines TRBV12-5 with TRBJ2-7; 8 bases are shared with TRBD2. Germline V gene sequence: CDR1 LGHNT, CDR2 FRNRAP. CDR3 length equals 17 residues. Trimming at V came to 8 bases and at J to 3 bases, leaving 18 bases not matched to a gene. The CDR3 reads CASNTVGSGGPGYEQYF. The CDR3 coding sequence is TGTGCTAGTAACACAGTGGGGTCGGGAGGGCCTGGCTACGAGCAGTACTTC.

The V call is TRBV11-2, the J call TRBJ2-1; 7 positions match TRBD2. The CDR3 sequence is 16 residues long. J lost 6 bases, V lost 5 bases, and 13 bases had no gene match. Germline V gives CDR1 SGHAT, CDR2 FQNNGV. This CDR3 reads CASSLPPGLPLNEQFF. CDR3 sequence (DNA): TGTGCCAGCAGCCTACCACCGGGACTACCGCTCAATGAGCAGTTCTTC.

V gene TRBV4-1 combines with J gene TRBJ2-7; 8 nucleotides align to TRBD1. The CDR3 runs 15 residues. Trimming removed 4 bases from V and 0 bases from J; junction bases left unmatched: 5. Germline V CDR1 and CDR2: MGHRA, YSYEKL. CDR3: CASSPRDRSSYEQYF. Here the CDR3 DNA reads TGCGCCAGCAGCCCCCGGGACAGGAGCTCCTACGAGCAGTACTTC.

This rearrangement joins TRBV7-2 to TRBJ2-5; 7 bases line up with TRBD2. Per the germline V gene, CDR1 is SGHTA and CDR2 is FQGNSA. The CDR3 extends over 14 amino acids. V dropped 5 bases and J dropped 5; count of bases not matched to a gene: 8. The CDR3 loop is CASSRRSGVETQYF. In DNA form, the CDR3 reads TGTGCCAGCAGCCGGAGGAGCGGGGTGGAGACCCAGTACTTC.

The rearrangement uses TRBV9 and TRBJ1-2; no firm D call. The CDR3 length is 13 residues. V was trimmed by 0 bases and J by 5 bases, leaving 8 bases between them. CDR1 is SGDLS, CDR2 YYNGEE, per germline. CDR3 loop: CASSVGGLYGYTF. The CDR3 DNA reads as TGTGCCAGCAGCGTAGGAGGGCTTTATGGCTACACCTTC.

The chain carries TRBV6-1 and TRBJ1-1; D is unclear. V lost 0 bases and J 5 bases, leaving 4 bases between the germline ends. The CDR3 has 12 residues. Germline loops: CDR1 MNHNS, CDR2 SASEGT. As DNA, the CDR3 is TGTGCCAGCAGTGAAGCTTGGACTGAAGCTTTCTTT. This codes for CASSEAWTEAFF.

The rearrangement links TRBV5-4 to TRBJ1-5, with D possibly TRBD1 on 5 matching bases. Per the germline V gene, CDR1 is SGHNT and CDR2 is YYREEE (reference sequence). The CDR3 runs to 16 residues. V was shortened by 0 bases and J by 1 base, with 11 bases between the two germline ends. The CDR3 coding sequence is TGTGCCAGCAGCTTGGGGGGGAGAGGCAGCAATCAGCCCCAGCATTTT. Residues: CASSLGGRGSNQPQHF.

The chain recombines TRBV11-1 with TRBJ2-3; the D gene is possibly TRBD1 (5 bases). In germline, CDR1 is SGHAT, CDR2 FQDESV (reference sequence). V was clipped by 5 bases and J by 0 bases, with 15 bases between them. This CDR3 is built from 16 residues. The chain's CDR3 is CASSTRQLMSTDTQYF. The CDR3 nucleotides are TGTGCCAGCAGCACCCGACAGTTAATGAGCACAGATACGCAGTATTTT.

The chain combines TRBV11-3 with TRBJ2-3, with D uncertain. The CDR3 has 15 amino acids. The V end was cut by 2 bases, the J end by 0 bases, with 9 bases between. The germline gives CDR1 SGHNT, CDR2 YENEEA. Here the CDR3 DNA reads TGTGCCAGCAGCTTACGGAACCCTAGCACAGATACGCAGTATTTT. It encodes CASSLRNPSTDTQYF.

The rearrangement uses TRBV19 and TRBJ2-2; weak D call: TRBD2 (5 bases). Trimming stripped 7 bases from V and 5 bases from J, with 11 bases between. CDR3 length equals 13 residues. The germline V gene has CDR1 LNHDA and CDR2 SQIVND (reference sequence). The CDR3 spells CASKRGITGELFF. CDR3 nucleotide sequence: TGTGCCAGTAAAAGAGGGATTACCGGGGAGCTGTTTTTT.

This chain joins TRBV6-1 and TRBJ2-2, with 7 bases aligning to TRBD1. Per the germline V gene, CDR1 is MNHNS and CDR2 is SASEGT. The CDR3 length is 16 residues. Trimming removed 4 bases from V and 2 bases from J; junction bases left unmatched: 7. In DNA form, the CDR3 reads TGTGCCAGCAGTGTGCGGACAGGAACAAACACCGGGGAGCTGTTTTTT. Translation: CASSVRTGTNTGELFF.

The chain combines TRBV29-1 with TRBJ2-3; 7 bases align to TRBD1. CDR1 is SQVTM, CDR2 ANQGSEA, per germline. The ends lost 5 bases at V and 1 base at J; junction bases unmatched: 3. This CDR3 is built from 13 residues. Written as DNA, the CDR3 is TGCAGCGTTTATCAGGGGGGCACAGATACGCAGTATTTT. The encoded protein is CSVYQGGTDTQYF.

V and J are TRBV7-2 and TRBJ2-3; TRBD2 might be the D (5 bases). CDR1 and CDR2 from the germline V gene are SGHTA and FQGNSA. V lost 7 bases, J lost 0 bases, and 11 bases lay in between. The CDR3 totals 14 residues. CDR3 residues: CASNKAVSTDTQYF. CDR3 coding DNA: TGTGCCAGCAACAAAGCGGTGAGCACAGATACGCAGTATTTT.

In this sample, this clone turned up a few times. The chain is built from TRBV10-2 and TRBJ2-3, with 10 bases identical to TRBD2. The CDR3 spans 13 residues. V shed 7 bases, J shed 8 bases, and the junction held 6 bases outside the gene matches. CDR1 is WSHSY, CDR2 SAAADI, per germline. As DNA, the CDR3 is TGCGCCAGCATATCGTCTAGCGGGAGTACGCAGTATTTT. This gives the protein CASISSSGSTQYF.

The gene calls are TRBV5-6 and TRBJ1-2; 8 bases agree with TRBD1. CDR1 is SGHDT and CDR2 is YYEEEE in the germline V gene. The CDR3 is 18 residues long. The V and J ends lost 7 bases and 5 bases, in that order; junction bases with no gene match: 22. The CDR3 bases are TGTGCCAGCCGTGGACCCGGGACAGGCCTTCAGAAGATTTATGGCTACACCTTC. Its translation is CASRGPGTGLQKIYGYTF.

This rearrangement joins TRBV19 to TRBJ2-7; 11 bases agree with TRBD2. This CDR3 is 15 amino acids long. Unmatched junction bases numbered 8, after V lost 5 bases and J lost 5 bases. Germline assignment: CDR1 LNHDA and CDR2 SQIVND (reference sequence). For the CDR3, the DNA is TGTGCCAGTAGTCCAACTAGCGGGAGCCCCAACGAGCAGTACTTC. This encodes CASSPTSGSPNEQYF.

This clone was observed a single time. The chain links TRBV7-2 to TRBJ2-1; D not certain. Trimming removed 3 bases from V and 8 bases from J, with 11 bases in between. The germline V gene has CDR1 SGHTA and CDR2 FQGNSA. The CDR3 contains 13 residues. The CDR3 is CASSLGAWDEQFF. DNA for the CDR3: TGTGCCAGCAGCTTGGGCGCGTGGGATGAGCAGTTCTTC.

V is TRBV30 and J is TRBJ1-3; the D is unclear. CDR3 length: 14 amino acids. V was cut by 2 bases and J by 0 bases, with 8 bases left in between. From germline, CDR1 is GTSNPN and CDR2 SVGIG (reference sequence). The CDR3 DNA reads TGTGCCTGGAGTATAGCGAGCTCTGGAAACACCATATATTTT. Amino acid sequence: CAWSIASSGNTIYF.

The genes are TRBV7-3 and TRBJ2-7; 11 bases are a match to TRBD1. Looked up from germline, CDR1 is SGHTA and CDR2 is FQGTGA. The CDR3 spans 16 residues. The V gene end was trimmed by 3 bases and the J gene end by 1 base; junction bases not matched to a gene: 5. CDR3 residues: CASSLTGTGGSYEQYF. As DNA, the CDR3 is TGTGCCAGCAGCTTGACCGGGACAGGGGGGTCCTACGAGCAGTACTTC.

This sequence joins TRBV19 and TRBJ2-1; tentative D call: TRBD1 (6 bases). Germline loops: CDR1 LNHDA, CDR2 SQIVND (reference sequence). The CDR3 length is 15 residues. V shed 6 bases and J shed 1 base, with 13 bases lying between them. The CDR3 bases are TGTGCCAGTAGAGCCGACAGGAGTTCCTACAATGAGCAGTTCTTC. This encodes CASRADRSSYNEQFF. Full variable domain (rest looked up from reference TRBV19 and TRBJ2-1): DGGITQSPKYLFRKEGQNVTLSCEQNLNHDAMYWYRQDPGQGLRLIYYSQIVNDFQKGDIAEGYSVSREKKESFPLTVTSAQKNPTAFYLCASRADRSSYNEQFFGPGTRLTVL.

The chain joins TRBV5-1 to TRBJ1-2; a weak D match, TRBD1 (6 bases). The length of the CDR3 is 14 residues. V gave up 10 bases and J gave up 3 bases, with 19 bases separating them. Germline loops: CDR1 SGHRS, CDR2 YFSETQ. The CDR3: CASSFGGQDYGYTF. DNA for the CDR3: TGCGCCTCAAGCTTTGGGGGGCAGGACTATGGCTACACCTTC.

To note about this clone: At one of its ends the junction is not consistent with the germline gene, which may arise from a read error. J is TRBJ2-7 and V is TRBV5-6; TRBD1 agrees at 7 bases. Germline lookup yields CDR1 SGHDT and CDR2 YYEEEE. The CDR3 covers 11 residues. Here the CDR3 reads CASSPPGQANF. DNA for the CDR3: TGTGCCAGCAGCCCCCCCGGACAGGCAAACTTC. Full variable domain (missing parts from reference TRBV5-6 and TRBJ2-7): DAGVTQSPTHLIKTRGQQVTLRCSPKSGHDTVSWYQQALGQGPQFIFQYYEEEERQRGNFPDRFSGHQFPNYSSELNVNALLLGDSALYLCASSPPGQANFGPGTRLTVT.

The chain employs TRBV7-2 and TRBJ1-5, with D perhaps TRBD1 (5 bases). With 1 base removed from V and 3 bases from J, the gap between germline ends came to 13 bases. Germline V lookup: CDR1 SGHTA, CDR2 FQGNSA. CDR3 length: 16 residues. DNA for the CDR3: TGTGCCAGCAGCTTAGTTCACAGGACCTTCAATCAGCCCCAGCATTTT. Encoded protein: CASSLVHRTFNQPQHF.

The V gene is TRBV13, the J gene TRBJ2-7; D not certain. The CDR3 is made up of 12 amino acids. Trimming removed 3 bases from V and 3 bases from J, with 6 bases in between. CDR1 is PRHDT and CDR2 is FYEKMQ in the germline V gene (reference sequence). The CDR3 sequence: CASSLDDYEQYF. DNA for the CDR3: TGTGCCAGCAGCTTGGACGACTACGAGCAGTACTTC.